The T cell receptor beta chain described here comes from a study of blood T cell repertoires in COVID-19. For the study at large: Samples came from the United States, Italy and Spain, spanning acute and convalescent COVID-19. The cDNA or gDNA used as material had been derived from T cells, B-cell-depleted T cells, or PBMCs.

Original processing methods: Estimated nucleated cell counts came from reference gene primer amplification. The table came from immunoSEQ multiplex PCR; TCRdb's copy has only in-frame clones and leaves some out. V and J calls and clone size are copied from that table; D and trimming were computed from the DNA. The sample has 250,000 to 300,000 clones, roughly 85% seen once. This CDR3 spans 15 amino acids. Germline CDR1 and CDR2: PRHDT and FYEKMQ (reference sequence). The V and J ends lost 5 bases and 4 bases, in that order; junction bases with no gene match: 8. Sequenced material: peripheral blood. The genes are TRBV13 and TRBJ2-7; TRBD2 agrees at 10 bases. This receptor was obtained from a man aged 50 or older with active or convalescent COVID-19. CDR3: CASSPEPSGSYEQYF. The DNA of the CDR3 is TGTGCCAGCAGCCCCGAGCCTAGCGGGAGTTACGAGCAGTACTTC.